The TCR beta chain under discussion was sequenced for a study of T cell responses to AZD1222 COVID-19 vaccine. Pooling was applied to second doses at about 4 or about 12 weeks. TCRdb's table, derived via immunoSEQ multiplex PCR, lists solely in-frame clones and lacks some. The table lists about 170,000 clones, roughly 87% of them singletons. Trimming took off 4 bases at V and 2 bases at J, with 9 bases between the two ends. The CDR3 contains 13 residues. Germline V gene lookup returns CDR1 SGHRS and CDR2 YFSETQ. This specimen consisted of peripheral blood, obtained 28 days after the second AZD1222 dose. This TCR derives from an adult who received the AZD1222 COVID-19 vaccine. The chain combines TRBV5-1 with TRBJ1-2; the D is unclear. The CDR3 sequence: CASSPEGNYGYTF. In DNA form, the CDR3 reads TGCGCCAGCAGCCCCGAAGGGAACTATGGCTACACCTTC.